This TCR beta chain was found in a study of tumor-infiltrating lymphocytes in primary liver carcinoma. From approximately 0.5 ug of total RNA, TCR beta-specific cDNA was reverse-transcribed using a constant-region primer. Libraries of TCR beta came from three nested multiplex PCR rounds with slightly modified ARM-PCR. In the first two PCR rounds, TRBV1-TRBV30 forward primers were paired with a C-beta reverse primer, and each round lasted roughly 10 cycles. Each CDR3 protein gets one entry after TCRdb re-called the multiplex PCR reads with MiXCR. The sample holds more than 95,000 distinct CDR3 sequences, around 64% seen once. Taking about 18-30 mg of unsorted bulk tissue, the authors co-extracted RNA and DNA. In regard to this clonotype: Antigen unknown.

CDR3 length: 17 residues. With V trimmed by 5 bases and J by 9 bases, 23 bases remained unmatched. Germline-derived CDR1 and CDR2 are GTSNPN and SVGIG (reference sequence). Overall study results and limits: Tumor-adjacent and tumor-blood pairs overlapped less than tumor region pairs did.

The clonotype was recovered from an older woman with primary liver carcinoma and hepatitis B virus infection. Sequences were obtained from liver tumor tissue from sampling region 3. Indicated subset: tumor region T3, left-lateral pole. This chain joins TRBV30 and TRBJ1-1, with 8 bases that match TRBD1. In nucleotides, the CDR3 is TGTGCCTGGGAATCACCACTAAGGACAGGGCGACTTACTAAAGCTTTCTTT. The encoded protein is CAWESPLRTGRLTKAFF.